Below, 3 T cell receptor beta chains from the same sample are listed, as sequenced in a study of glioma-infiltrating T cells after dendritic cell vaccination. Some clones are missing from TCRdb's copy, which holds only in-frame ones; the method was immunoSEQ multiplex PCR. Of roughly 47,000 clones detected, about 85% appear once; the ten largest clones hold more than 9.5%. The sample was blood, taken before dendritic cell vaccination. The receptors originated from a human donor with glioblastoma.

CDR3 nucleotide sequence: TGCAGCGTTGGAGGGACAGCTGGAAACACCATATATTTT. It translates to CSVGGTAGNTIYF. V and J are TRBV29-1 and TRBJ1-3, with 7 bases matching TRBD1. This CDR3 region has 13 residues. CDR1 and CDR2 from the germline V gene are SQVTM and ANQGSEA. V gave up 4 bases and J gave up 2 bases; unmatched junction bases: 2.

The chain joins TRBV30 to TRBJ1-4; 8 bases map to TRBD1. Germline V gene lookup returns CDR1 GTSNPN and CDR2 SVGIG (reference sequence). With V trimmed by 4 bases and J by 6 bases, 13 bases remained unmatched. The CDR3 contains 16 residues. The CDR3 region has the DNA TGTGCCTGGAAGGGCCCCCAGGGGGCCAATTATGAAAAACTGTTTTTT. This codes for CAWKGPQGANYEKLFF.

The gene calls are TRBV5-6 and TRBJ1-1; tentatively, D is TRBD1 (5 bases). Germline V gene data show CDR1 as SGHDT and CDR2 as YYEEEE. The CDR3 has 12 residues. V was trimmed by 0 bases and J by 13 bases, leaving 13 bases between them. In DNA form, the CDR3 reads TGTGCCAGCAGCTTGGGTTGGGGGGAGGATTTCTTT. Protein product: CASSLGWGEDFF.